This entry lists 25 T cell receptor beta chains sequenced from one sample in a study of blood T cell repertoires in COVID-19. The data were produced by immunoSEQ multiplex PCR, yet TCRdb's version contains in-frame clones alone and is incomplete. Among some 240,000 clones listed, 84% were seen once. Sequenced sample: peripheral blood. The receptors shown here come from a woman aged 35 to 49 who had recovered from COVID-19.

The J gene is TRBJ2-2, the V gene TRBV5-5; weak D call: TRBD2 (5 bases). This CDR3 region has 14 residues. The germline V gene encodes CDR1 SGHKS and CDR2 YYEKEE (reference sequence). The V and J ends lost 3 bases and 6 bases respectively, with 12 bases between them. The CDR3 DNA follows: TGTGCCAGCAGCTACATCCGCGGGTCCGGGGAGCTGTTTTTT. This gives the protein CASSYIRGSGELFF. The full variable domain, completed using reference TRBV5-5 and TRBJ2-2, is DAGVTQSPTHLIKTRGQQVTLRCSPISGHKSVSWYQQVLGQGPQFIFQYYEKEERGRGNFPDRFSARQFPNYSSELNVNALLLGDSALYLCASSYIRGSGELFFGEGSRLTVL.

The rearrangement links TRBV6-6 to TRBJ1-3; no clear D. V shed 4 bases and J shed 3 bases, with 10 bases lying between them. CDR3 length: 14 residues. Germline loops: CDR1 MNHNY, CDR2 SVGAGI (reference sequence). This chain's CDR3 is CASSSGESGNTIYF. The CDR3 DNA reads as TGTGCCAGCAGTTCCGGGGAGAGTGGAAACACCATATATTTT.

The V and J genes are TRBV7-9 and TRBJ1-6, with D tentatively TRBD1 (5 bases). The CDR3 is made up of 13 amino acids. Germline V gene sequence: CDR1 SEHNR, CDR2 FQNEAQ (reference sequence). V was clipped by 11 bases and J by 7 bases, with 15 bases between them. CDR3 protein: CAGTGGPNSPLHF. The CDR3 nucleotides read TGTGCCGGTACCGGGGGACCGAATTCACCCCTCCACTTT.

This clone was counted only a few times. V and J are TRBV18 and TRBJ2-6; no reliable D call. Germline CDR1 is KGHSH and CDR2 is LQKENI. V gave up 3 bases and J gave up 0 bases, with 3 bases separating them. The CDR3 consists of 14 residues. CDR3 coding DNA: TGTGCCAGCTCACCTAGCTCTGGGGCCAACGTCCTGACTTTC. Its protein product is CASSPSSGANVLTF.

The gene calls are TRBV11-3 and TRBJ1-4; perhaps TRBD1 as D (5 bases). The germline V and J ends were trimmed by 2 bases and 6 bases, with 10 bases remaining between them. CDR3 size: 14 residues. Germline V gene sequence: CDR1 SGHNT, CDR2 YENEEA. The CDR3 is CASSLFREDEKLFF. CDR3 coding DNA: TGTGCCAGCAGCTTATTCAGGGAAGATGAAAAACTGTTTTTT.

The chain is built from TRBV10-3 and TRBJ2-7; D might be TRBD1 (6 bases). Trimming removed 4 bases from V and 3 bases from J, with 13 bases in between. Germline V gives CDR1 ENHRY, CDR2 SYGVKD. This CDR3 is built from 14 residues. The DNA for the CDR3 is TGTGCCATCAGTGTGCAGGGGAAAAACTACGAGCAGTACTTC. Translating it yields CAISVQGKNYEQYF.

The V call is TRBV28, the J call TRBJ2-1, with D hard to call. The V end lost 2 bases, the J end lost 9 bases, and 11 bases lay between the germline ends. Germline assignment: CDR1 MDHEN and CDR2 SYDVKM. CDR3 length: 13 amino acids. In nucleotides, the CDR3 is TGTGCCAGCAGTTTAGATCCAGCGCCTGAGCAGTTCTTC. This codes for CASSLDPAPEQFF. Based on the CDR3 plus reference TRBV28 and TRBJ2-1, the full variable domain is DVKVTQSSRYLVKRTGEKVFLECVQDMDHENMFWYRQDPGLGLRLIYFSYDVKMKEKGDIPEGYSVSREKKERFSLILESASTNQTSMYLCASSLDPAPEQFFGPGTRLTVL.

The V call is TRBV7-6, the J call TRBJ2-5; 7 bases map to TRBD2. Trimming at V came to 1 base and at J to 2 bases, leaving 4 bases not matched to a gene. Per the germline V gene, CDR1 is SGHVS and CDR2 is FNYEAQ. This CDR3 has 15 residues. The CDR3 DNA reads TGTGCCAGCAGCTTAGTGGGGGAGGGACAAGAGACCCAGTACTTC. This codes for CASSLVGEGQETQYF.

The genes are TRBV6-5 and TRBJ1-3, with 7 bases identical to TRBD1. Trimming removed 5 bases from V and 3 bases from J; junction bases left unmatched: 7. CDR3 length: 15 residues. Germline assignment: CDR1 MNHEY and CDR2 SVGAGI. CDR3: CASSRDSALGNTIYF. CDR3 in DNA: TGTGCCAGCAGTCGGGACAGCGCTCTTGGAAACACCATATATTTT.

V and J are TRBV5-1 and TRBJ2-1; D is possibly TRBD1 (5 bases). The germline V gene encodes CDR1 SGHRS and CDR2 YFSETQ. The CDR3 runs to 13 residues. The V end was cut by 3 bases, the J end by 8 bases, with 12 bases between. This CDR3 reads CASSSQVRDEQFF. For the CDR3, the DNA is TGCGCCAGCAGCTCACAGGTCCGCGATGAGCAGTTCTTC.

V usage is TRBV29-1 and J usage is TRBJ1-3; 9 bases are shared with TRBD1. The V segment lost 6 bases and the J segment 3 bases; nucleotides outside the gene matches: 9. Germline V gene lookup returns CDR1 SQVTM and CDR2 ANQGSEA. CDR3 length equals 15 residues. CDR3 DNA sequence: TGCAGCGTCGCCACGACAGGGGGGAGTGGAAACACCATATATTTT. Translated: CSVATTGGSGNTIYF.

This clone is a singleton in its sample. The germline gene is not matched at one end of the junction; a read error may be the cause. The chain employs TRBV28 and TRBJ2-7, with no clear D. CDR1 is MDHEN and CDR2 is SYDVKM in the germline V gene. The CDR3 length is 14 residues. CDR3 nucleotides: TGTGCCAGCAGTTCCGCCCCGGCGACACCTTGGCAGTATTTC. Amino acids: CASSSAPATPWQYF.

This rearrangement joins TRBV5-1 to TRBJ2-7; unclear D gene. CDR1 is SGHRS and CDR2 is YFSETQ in the germline V gene. V was trimmed by 5 bases and J by 3 bases, leaving 12 bases between them. CDR3 length: 13 residues. Written as DNA, the CDR3 is TGCGCCAGCAGGGGCTTGCAACACTACGAGCAGTACTTC. Protein: CASRGLQHYEQYF.

This clone was detected only a few times. The chain is built from TRBV7-9 and TRBJ2-1, with D possibly being TRBD1 (6 bases). There are 13 residues in the CDR3. Trimming removed 5 bases from V and 5 bases from J, with 10 bases in between. Looked up from germline, CDR1 is SEHNR and CDR2 is FQNEAQ (reference sequence). The CDR3 nucleotides read TGTGCCAGCAGCACGGACAGTGACAATGAGCAGTTCTTC. It is translated as CASSTDSDNEQFF.

The chain is built from TRBV6-5 and TRBJ2-3; no clear D. Germline CDR1 is MNHEY and CDR2 is SVGAGI. Trimming removed 6 bases from V and 6 bases from J, with 10 bases in between. The CDR3 totals 12 residues. CDR3 DNA sequence: TGTGCCAGCAGAGCCGCTACCGATACGCAGTATTTT. It is translated as CASRAATDTQYF.

This rearrangement joins TRBV3-1 (or the pseudogene TRBV3-2) to TRBJ2-3, with 10 bases lining up with TRBD2. Germline V lookup: CDR1 LGHDT, CDR2 YNNKEL (reference sequence). Trimming removed 1 base from V and 0 bases from J; junction bases left unmatched: 4. The CDR3 length is 17 residues. CDR3 region: CASSQGLAGPSTDTQYF. CDR3 coding DNA: TGTGCCAGCAGCCAAGGACTAGCGGGTCCAAGCACAGATACGCAGTATTTT.

The rearrangement uses TRBV29-1 and TRBJ2-2; D might be TRBD2 (6 bases). The germline gives CDR1 SQVTM, CDR2 ANQGSEA. CDR3 length: 15 amino acids. Trimming removed 5 bases from V and 0 bases from J, with 13 bases in between. In nucleotides, the CDR3 is TGCAGCGTTTGTACCGGGACTTCGAACACCGGGGAGCTGTTTTTT. As protein: CSVCTGTSNTGELFF.

The chain has TRBV4-1 and TRBJ2-3; D might be TRBD2 (6 bases). The CDR3 contains 13 residues. V was pared by 1 base and J by 7 bases, with 9 bases between. Germline V gene lookup returns CDR1 MGHRA and CDR2 YSYEKL. The CDR3 DNA sequence: TGCGCCAGCAGCCAAGCCCGGGAGAATACGCAGTATTTT. Protein product: CASSQARENTQYF.

The chain has TRBV27 and TRBJ1-1; possibly TRBD1 for D (6 bases). This CDR3 region has 14 residues. The V gene lost 3 bases and the J gene lost 2 bases, with 10 bases spanning the gap. CDR1 and CDR2 (germline): MNHEY, SMNVEV (reference sequence). The CDR3 coding sequence is TGTGCCAGCAGTTTTTTGGGGGCTAACACTGAAGCTTTCTTT. Its translation: CASSFLGANTEAFF.

V and J are TRBV4-2 and TRBJ2-1, with 13 positions matching TRBD2. The CDR3 length is 16 residues. V lost 1 base to trimming and J lost 8 bases; unmatched junction nucleotides: 5. CDR1 is LGHNA and CDR2 is YNFKEQ in the germline V gene. The DNA for the CDR3 is TGTGCCAGCAGCCAAGCCACTAGCGGGGGGGCCCATGAGCAGTTCTTC. Protein: CASSQATSGGAHEQFF.

The rearrangement joins TRBV2 to TRBJ2-7, with D perhaps TRBD2 (6 bases). Deletions cut 5 bases from V and 3 bases from J, with 14 bases between. The CDR3 length is 14 residues. From germline, CDR1 is SNHLY and CDR2 FYNNEI. For the CDR3, the DNA is TGTGCCAGCAGTAGGAGGGCGGTGATCTACGAGCAGTACTTC. Amino acid sequence: CASSRRAVIYEQYF.

This chain links TRBV6-4 with TRBJ2-5; TRBD2 is a possible D gene (7 bases). This CDR3 is built from 14 residues. V was shortened by 8 bases and J by 2 bases, with 15 bases between the two germline ends. Germline values: CDR1 MRHNA, CDR2 SNTAGT. The CDR3 protein is CASPRGGVQETQYF. The CDR3 bases are TGTGCCAGCCCAAGGGGGGGGGTGCAAGAGACCCAGTACTTC.

The gene calls are TRBV6-4 and TRBJ2-1, with 14 bases aligning to TRBD2. The V and J ends lost 6 bases and 7 bases, in that order; junction bases with no gene match: 11. This CDR3 has 17 amino acids. CDR1 is MRHNA and CDR2 is SNTAGT in the germline V gene. CDR3 DNA sequence: TGTGCCAGCAGGGCCCTGGGACTAGCGGGGGCGGGGAATGAGCAGTTCTTC. Its translation is CASRALGLAGAGNEQFF.

The chain uses TRBV30 and TRBJ1-5, with TRBD1 matching over 7 bases. CDR1 GTSNPN and CDR2 SVGIG come from the germline V gene (reference sequence). The V and J ends lost 3 bases and 5 bases, in that order; junction bases with no gene match: 13. The CDR3 length is 16 residues. The CDR3 loop reads CAWRTGQGGRYQPQHF. CDR3 DNA sequence: TGTGCCTGGAGAACCGGCCAGGGGGGAAGATATCAGCCCCAGCATTTT.

Concerning this clone: A much larger clone sits a single nucleotide away, making a read error possible. The genes are TRBV7-6 and TRBJ1-1, with no clear D. Looked up from germline, CDR1 is SGHVS and CDR2 is FNYEAQ. Trimming left V 5 bases short and J 1 base short, with 8 bases between. The CDR3 totals 13 residues. This CDR3 is CASSATENTEAFF. The CDR3 nucleotides are TGTGCCAGCAGCGCCACAGAGAACACTGAAGCTTTCTTT.